The sequence of this T cell receptor (beta chain) was determined in a study of long-term antiretroviral therapy in people with HIV. Investigators performed immunoSEQ version v3.0 at survey level. Clones were sequenced by immunoSEQ multiplex PCR, and TCRdb holds only the in-frame ones, with some missing. The sample has over 25,000 clones, roughly 80% seen once. Looked up from germline, CDR1 is SGHTA and CDR2 is FQGNSA. V lost 4 bases, J lost 5 bases, and 15 bases stayed unmatched. The CDR3 runs 19 residues. This rearrangement joins TRBV7-2 to TRBJ2-1; 12 nucleotides agree with TRBD2. Sample: unsorted PBMCs, taken 3 years after starting antiretroviral therapy. The TCR originated in a middle-aged man with HIV. The CDR3 is CASSSQILLTSGSNNEQFF. CDR3 sequence (DNA): TGTGCCAGCAGCTCACAAATACTCCTGACTAGCGGGAGTAACAATGAGCAGTTCTTC.